Listed below are T cell receptor beta chains from one sample, sequenced in a study of blood T cell repertoires in COVID-19. Some clones are missing from TCRdb's copy, which holds only in-frame ones; the method was immunoSEQ multiplex PCR. The sample gives a few hundred thousand clones, under 90% of which show up once; around 3.9% is in the top ten. The sample consisted of PBMCs or T cells enriched from blood (not recorded which). The receptors were gathered from a man aged 30 to 45 with acute COVID-19. Each CDR3 is given with its conserved first and last residue. A D gene is named only where the DNA matches it firmly.

CDR3aa	v_gene	len	d_gene	j_gene
CASSQRNSHTGELFF	TRBV14	15	-	TRBJ2-2
CASSYPQETQYF	TRBV6-2/TRBV6-3	12	-	TRBJ2-5
CASSGQGDTDTQYF	TRBV25-1	14	TRBD1	TRBJ2-3
CASSSRGYNTGELFF	TRBV5-1	15	-	TRBJ2-2
CASGLVLGRGEKLFF	TRBV12-5	15	-	TRBJ1-4
CASSSILAGAYNEQFF	TRBV5-4	16	TRBD2	TRBJ2-1
CASRVAGGPYNEQFF	TRBV19	15	TRBD2	TRBJ2-1
CASSYYVENEQFF	TRBV6-2/TRBV6-3	13	-	TRBJ2-1
CASSNTQTQYF	TRBV19	11	-	TRBJ2-5
CASSQGQGVMLGYTF	TRBV3-1/TRBV3-2	15	TRBD1	TRBJ1-2
CASSLGSGEYNEQFF	TRBV5-4	15	TRBD2	TRBJ2-1
CASRRDSLQETQYF	TRBV7-8	14	TRBD1	TRBJ2-5
CASSLAAGGNNEQFF	TRBV5-1	15	TRBD2	TRBJ2-1
CASSPGQTNYGYTF	TRBV14	14	TRBD1	TRBJ1-2
CASSFGLAGINEQFF	TRBV7-3	15	TRBD2	TRBJ2-1
CASSRGLPPKNIQYF	TRBV6-5	15	-	TRBJ2-4
CATSTGNQPQHF	TRBV19	12	TRBD1	TRBJ1-5
CASSLADQETQYF	TRBV7-3	13	-	TRBJ2-5
CASSQDPAGDGYTF	TRBV4-1	14	-	TRBJ1-2
CASSLVSSGANVLTF	TRBV5-1	15	-	TRBJ2-6